A few counts support the clone carrying this T cell receptor (beta chain). Its antigen is still unknown. This entry is derived from a study of identical twins. Germline loops: CDR1 SQVTM, CDR2 ANQGSEA. Trimming pared 4 bases from V and 3 bases from J, leaving 6 bases between. CDR3 size: 11 residues. General study points: Out-of-frame beta chain sequences displayed weaker excess sharing between twins.

Template switching introduced a universal primer site, and the cDNA bore unique molecular identifiers. TCRdb re-analysed the 5' RACE reads in MiXCR, keeping a single row per CDR3 protein. There are 200,000 to 250,000 distinct CDR3 sequences in the sample; roughly 7% occur only once, and approximately 3.6% lies in the top ten. Another study also made use of these data, one on yellow fever vaccine responses in identical twins.

This TCR came from a woman in her late teens or twenties in good health. The V gene is TRBV29-1, the J gene TRBJ2-5, with D maybe TRBD2 (5 bases). The sequenced material came from memory (CD45RO+) T cells sorted from blood. The CDR3 loop is CSVVAKETQYF. The DNA of the CDR3 is TGCAGCGTTGTAGCGAAAGAGACCCAGTACTTC. Complete variable domain (other parts from reference TRBV29-1 and TRBJ2-5): SAVISQKPSRDICQRGTSLTIQCQVDSQVTMMFWYRQQPGQSLTLIATANQGSEATYESGFVIDKFPISRPNLTFSTLTVSNMSPEDSSIYLCSVVAKETQYFGPGTRLLVL.